Listed below are T cell receptor beta chains from one sample, sequenced in a study of blood T cell repertoires in COVID-19. TCRdb keeps only in-frame clones here, not all; method: immunoSEQ multiplex PCR. The sample includes a few hundred thousand clones, 70% to 90% of them seen just once. Sample: peripheral blood. These receptors were collected from a woman between 50 and 59 years old who had recovered from COVID-19. Both conserved end residues are part of each CDR3.

CDR3aa: CASSSTRTGWGQPQHF
v_gene: TRBV7-8

CDR3aa: CSVFDNLAFF
v_gene: TRBV29-1

CDR3aa: CASSRYQGARGTEAFF
v_gene: TRBV11-2

CDR3aa: CASSGTAGGAFF
v_gene: TRBV7-8

CDR3aa: CASSQDRARDYNEQFF
v_gene: TRBV4-2

CDR3aa: CATSDFRGGETQYF
v_gene: TRBV24-1

CDR3aa: CAWSVPRREQYF
v_gene: TRBV30

CDR3aa: CASSFRDSLVDEQYF
v_gene: TRBV6-5

CDR3aa: CASSDTGGRYYGYTF
v_gene: TRBV28

CDR3aa: CASSLQGAPHTEAFF
v_gene: TRBV7-3

CDR3aa: CAISDPNREGVYGYTF
v_gene: TRBV10-3

CDR3aa: CASSQEPVGGPLPFKYNEQFF
v_gene: TRBV4-3

CDR3aa: CASSYAGGTGNTIYF
v_gene: TRBV6-5

CDR3aa: CASSVQGGPYNEQFF
v_gene: TRBV9

CDR3aa: CASSFSEPEAFF
v_gene: TRBV12-3/TRBV12-4

CDR3aa: CASSLYSLTSGNTIYF
v_gene: TRBV7-2

CDR3aa: CAGRQVQGERTQYF
v_gene: TRBV2

CDR3aa: CASSIDLASGRETQYF
v_gene: TRBV19

CDR3aa: CASSLGLGGLGAGYTF
v_gene: TRBV11-2

CDR3aa: CASSKRFGTDSGNTIYF
v_gene: TRBV27

CDR3aa: CASSPGGYGYTF
v_gene: TRBV27

CDR3aa: CASSWASGRAGEQYF
v_gene: TRBV5-6

CDR3aa: CASSWAGANYGYTF
v_gene: TRBV19

CDR3aa: CASSPDSYSGANVLTF
v_gene: TRBV5-4

CDR3aa: CASGPLAGGTDTQYF
v_gene: TRBV2

CDR3aa: CASSLRGINSGYTF
v_gene: TRBV5-6

CDR3aa: CASSAQGAGGRYNEQFF
v_gene: TRBV7-8

CDR3aa: CASRDSSGNTIYF
v_gene: TRBV19

CDR3aa: CASSPRGDTQYF
v_gene: TRBV18

CDR3aa: CASSASTDTQYF
v_gene: TRBV7-8

CDR3aa: CASSQDLYSYEQYF
v_gene: TRBV19

CDR3aa: CASTRDTLNTEAFF
v_gene: TRBV4-1

CDR3aa: CASSVRDRGREETQYF
v_gene: TRBV9

CDR3aa: CATTDTGPGGYTF
v_gene: TRBV10-3

CDR3aa: CASSALYRGLGEKLFF
v_gene: TRBV25-1

CDR3aa: CASARDTGELFF
v_gene: TRBV12-3/TRBV12-4

CDR3aa: CAIKGQGLSDTQYF
v_gene: TRBV10-3

CDR3aa: CASSLGPVQPQHF
v_gene: TRBV7-2

CDR3aa: CSASSTGVLNTEAFF
v_gene: TRBV20-1

CDR3aa: CATSRVMNTEAFF
v_gene: TRBV15